These 7 T cell receptor beta chains share one sample of origin, sequenced in a study of cytotoxic CD8 clonotypes in ibrutinib-treated CLL. TCRdb keeps only in-frame clones here, not all; method: immunoSEQ multiplex PCR. The table lists roughly 130,000 clones, approximately 81% of them singletons. This material consisted of PBMCs, taken after 12 months of ibrutinib treatment. The receptors derive from a human donor with chronic lymphocytic leukemia.

The CDR3 sequence: CASSHRTSGSSNEQFF. In DNA, the CDR3 is TGTGCCAGCAGCCATAGGACTAGCGGGAGTAGTAATGAGCAGTTCTTC. V is TRBV11-1 and J is TRBJ2-1; 13 bases agree with TRBD2. This CDR3 contains 16 residues. The germline V gene has CDR1 SGHAT and CDR2 FQDESV (reference sequence). The J segment lost 7 bases and the V segment lost 5 bases, leaving 8 bases of the junction unmatched.

A few counts support this clone. This rearrangement joins TRBV14 to TRBJ1-2, with unresolved D. Germline CDR1 SGHDN, CDR2 FVKESK. CDR3 length: 12 residues. Trimming took 4 bases from V and 4 from J, leaving 7 bases between them. The CDR3 here is CASSPGIYGYTF. The CDR3, as DNA: TGTGCCAGCAGCCCGGGGATCTATGGCTACACCTTC.

The chain joins TRBV7-2 to TRBJ1-5, with D uncertain. CDR1 is SGHTA and CDR2 is FQGNSA in the germline V gene. The V end lost 1 base, the J end lost 9 bases, and 10 bases lay between the germline ends. CDR3 length: 13 residues. The CDR3 loop reads CASSLEVTRPQHF. The CDR3 DNA reads TGTGCCAGCAGCTTAGAAGTCACTCGGCCCCAGCATTTT.

This clone has only a few counts. The J gene is TRBJ2-2, the V gene TRBV7-9; D unresolved. The V end lost 2 bases, the J end lost 7 bases, and 8 bases lay between the germline ends. Germline V gene data show CDR1 as SEHNR and CDR2 as FQNEAQ (reference sequence). The CDR3 runs to 13 residues. The CDR3 reads CASSLQANGELFF. DNA for the CDR3: TGTGCCAGCAGCTTACAGGCAAACGGGGAGCTGTTTTTT.

This chain joins TRBV18 and TRBJ2-7; 7 positions match TRBD1. The CDR3 totals 15 residues. Per the germline V gene, CDR1 is KGHSH and CDR2 is LQKENI. V lost 1 base and J lost 6; bases outside the gene matches: 9. In DNA, the CDR3 is TGTGCCAGCTCACCACAGCAGGGGGAACAAGGCGAGCAGTACTTC. It is translated as CASSPQQGEQGEQYF. Variable domain in full (rest from reference TRBV18 and TRBJ2-7): NAGVMQNPRHLVRRRGQEARLRCSPMKGHSHVYWYRQLPEEGLKFMVYLQKENIIDESGMPKERFSAEFPKEGPSILRIQQVVRGDSAAYFCASSPQQGEQGEQYFGPGTRLTVT.

A remark on this clone: One end of the junction varies from germline; a read error may be responsible. The chain combines TRBV7-7 with TRBJ2-1, with TRBD1 as a possible D gene (6 bases). CDR3 size: 12 residues. Germline V gene lookup returns CDR1 SSHAT and CDR2 FNYEAQ (reference sequence). CDR3 region: CASSQGWHEQFF. The CDR3 DNA reads TGTGCTAGCAGCCAGGGGTGGCATGAGCAGTTCTTC.

This clone was observed a handful of times. The rearrangement joins TRBV2 to TRBJ1-5, with a possible D match to TRBD1 (5 bases). This CDR3 region has 14 residues. Germline CDR1 reads SNHLY; CDR2 reads FYNNEI. The V gene lost 0 bases and the J gene lost 6 bases, with 9 bases spanning the gap. The CDR3 reads CASSEAGEVQPQHF. The CDR3 DNA reads as TGTGCCAGCAGTGAAGCGGGGGAGGTTCAGCCCCAGCATTTT.